This TCR beta chain was captured by sequencing in a study of identical twins. This clonotype was counted only a few times. Its antigen remains unknown. V lost 3 bases, J lost 3 bases, and 10 bases lay in between. Germline V gives CDR1 MDHEN, CDR2 SYDVKM. This CDR3 region has 14 residues. Whole-study results and caveats: A lower insertion count was a feature of abundant cord blood beta clonotypes, with no such feature in memory repertoires. Modeled out-of-frame TCR alpha sharing in monozygotic twins fell below observed levels. Weaker excess twin sharing was observed in beta out-of-frame sequences.

TCRdb itself ran the 5' RACE reads through MiXCR, one entry per CDR3 protein. The repertoire holds around 510,000 distinct CDR3 sequences, with around an eighth as singletons. These data also formed part of another study, on yellow fever vaccine responses in identical twins.

Sequencing was done on a sample of CD4+ T cells sorted from blood. This sequence joins TRBV28 and TRBJ2-3; perhaps TRBD2 as D (5 bases). This sequence originates from a woman aged 18-29 years in good health. CDR3 residues: CASSFTGITDTQYF. CDR3 DNA sequence: TGTGCCAGCAGTTTTACCGGGATTACAGATACGCAGTATTTT.